The present T cell receptor (beta chain) was sequenced within a study of radiotherapy plus CTLA-4 blockade in lung cancer. The method was immunoSEQ multiplex PCR; TCRdb's version includes in-frame clones alone and lacks a portion of them. The table lists 95,000 to 150,000 clones, over 80% of them singletons. Focal radiation and CTLA-4 blockade (ipilimumab) were tested in chemo-refractory metastatic non-small-cell lung cancer patients. CDR3 size: 16 residues. Germline V CDR1 and CDR2: MDHEN, SYDVKM. With V trimmed by 6 bases and J by 2 bases, 7 bases remained unmatched. The chain carries TRBV28 and TRBJ2-6, with 7 positions matching TRBD1. This sample comprised peripheral blood, obtained from a patient treated with radiotherapy plus ipilimumab. The source is a human donor with non-small cell lung cancer that progressed on radiotherapy plus ipilimumab. DNA for the CDR3: TGTGCCAGCAGGCAACAGGGGCCTCCTGGGGCCAACGTCCTGACTTTC. Encoded protein: CASRQQGPPGANVLTF.